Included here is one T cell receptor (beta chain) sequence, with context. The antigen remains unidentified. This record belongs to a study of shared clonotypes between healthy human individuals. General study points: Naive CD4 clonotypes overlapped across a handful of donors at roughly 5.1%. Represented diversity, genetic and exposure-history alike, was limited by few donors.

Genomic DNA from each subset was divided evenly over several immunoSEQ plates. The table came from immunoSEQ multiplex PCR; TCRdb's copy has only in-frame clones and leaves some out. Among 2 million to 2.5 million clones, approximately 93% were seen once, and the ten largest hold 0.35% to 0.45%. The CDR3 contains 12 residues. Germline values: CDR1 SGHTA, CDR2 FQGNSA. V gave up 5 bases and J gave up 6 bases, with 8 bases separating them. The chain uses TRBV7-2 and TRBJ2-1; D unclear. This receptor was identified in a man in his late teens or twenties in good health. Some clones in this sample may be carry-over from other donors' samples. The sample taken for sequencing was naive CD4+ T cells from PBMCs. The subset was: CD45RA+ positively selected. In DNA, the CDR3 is TGTGCCAGCAGCACCGACGGCAATGAGCAGTTCTTC. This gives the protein CASSTDGNEQFF.